A selection of T cell receptor beta chains follows, all from one sample in a study of blood T cells in healthy people across ages. TCRdb passed the 5' RACE reads through MiXCR, listing each CDR3 protein once. The data hold around 800,000 distinct CDR3 sequences, with around half observed a single time. Sequencing used blood. All receptors come from an elderly man in good health. Each CDR3 is given with its conserved first and last residue. The D gene is left open where the match is weak. Where a row states a size, it is once, few, many or the class of an expanded clone; other rows omit it.

>TRBJ2-7|TRBD2|TRBV6-5|NA
TGTGCCAGCATACCGAGCGGGAGTCCCTACGAGCAGTACTTC
CASIPSGSPYEQYF
>TRBJ2-7|NA|TRBV20-1|few
TGCAGTGCTAGAGTTGCCTCCTACGAGCAGTACTTC
CSARVASYEQYF
>TRBJ2-3|NA|TRBV7-2|many
TGTGCCAGCAGCTCCCTCACCGCTACGCAGTATTTT
CASSSLTATQYF
>TRBJ1-2|NA|TRBV5-1|few
TGCGCCAGCAGCCCCGCACCGCCCAACTATGGCTACACCTTC
CASSPAPPNYGYTF
>TRBJ1-1|NA|TRBV5-1|many
TGCGCCAGCAGCCCCGATGACACCATGAACACTGAAGCTTTCTTT
CASSPDDTMNTEAFF
>TRBJ2-1|TRBD1|TRBV11-1|NA
TGTGCCAGCAGCCAGGTCGACAGGGATTCCTACAATGAGCAGTTCTTC
CASSQVDRDSYNEQFF
>TRBJ2-1|NA|TRBV6-2/TRBV6-3|few
TGTGCCAGCAGTACAACGAGGACGGGTAGCTCCTACAATGAGCAGTTCTTC
CASSTTRTGSSYNEQFF
>TRBJ2-3|NA|TRBV7-2|NA
TGTGCCAGCAATTTTCGGGGGTCTAGCACAGATACGCAGTATTTT
CASNFRGSSTDTQYF
>TRBJ2-7|TRBD1|TRBV5-6|few
TGTGCCAGCAGCACCGGGACAGGAGTACGTAAGCAGTACTTC
CASSTGTGVRKQYF
>TRBJ1-1|NA|TRBV6-5|few
TGTGCCAGCAGTAACACATACATGAACACTGAAGCTTTCTTT
CASSNTYMNTEAFF
>TRBJ2-5|TRBD2|TRBV20-1|few
TGCAGTGCTTTGGGACTAGCGACAAACAATGAGCAGTACTTC
CSALGLATNNEQYF
>TRBJ2-1|NA|TRBV2|few
TGTGCCAGAAGGGGGGGATCGGATGAGCAGTTCTTC
CARRGGSDEQFF
>TRBJ2-3|NA|TRBV4-3|NA
TGCGCCAGCAGCCAGGTTTCGGCGGTAGGGGATACACAGTATTTT
CASSQVSAVGDTQYF
>TRBJ2-1|NA|TRBV11-2|NA
TGTGCCAGCAGCGCCCCCGGGGGCCTGAATGAGCAGTTCTTC
CASSAPGGLNEQFF
>TRBJ2-6|NA|TRBV5-6|few
TGTGCCAGCAGCTTGGATGGGGGCAATCCTGGGGCCAACGTCCTGACTTTC
CASSLDGGNPGANVLTF
>TRBJ2-3|TRBD1|TRBV24-1|NA
TGTGCCACCAGTGAGGATGACAGGGGGAGCACAGATACGCAGTATTTT
CATSEDDRGSTDTQYF
>TRBJ2-7|TRBD1|TRBV20-1|NA
TGCAGTGCCTCGACGCCGGGACAGGGCACCTACGAGCAGTACTTC
CSASTPGQGTYEQYF
>TRBJ1-1|NA|TRBV28|NA
TGTGCCAGCAGTTCCGGGACACGTGAAGCTTTCTTT
CASSSGTREAFF
>TRBJ1-1|NA|TRBV30|NA
TGTGCCTGGACGTTGGGGACGGTGAACACTGAAGCTTTCTTT
CAWTLGTVNTEAFF
>TRBJ1-5|TRBD1|TRBV28|NA
TGTGCCAGCAGTGTCACAGGGGAAGGCAATCAGCCCCAGCATTTT
CASSVTGEGNQPQHF
>TRBJ2-5|TRBD1|TRBV5-1|few
TGCGCCAGCAGCGCCGGACAGGGGCCCCAAGAGACCCAGTACTTC
CASSAGQGPQETQYF
>TRBJ2-7|NA|TRBV5-6|NA
TGTGCCAGCAGCTCGCGGAGGACAGACTACGAGCAGTACTTC
CASSSRRTDYEQYF